These 7 T cell receptor beta chains were sequenced from one sample in a study of cytomegalovirus exposure and HLA in healthy donors. Amplification used 60 Vbeta primers and 13 Jbeta primers. Clones were sequenced by immunoSEQ multiplex PCR, and TCRdb holds only the in-frame ones, with some missing. The profile shows approximately 160,000 clones, more than 65% of them singletons. Sequenced input: PBMCs. All receptors come from a man aged 18 to 30 in good health and CMV-seropositive.

DNA of the CDR3: TGTGCCAGCAGCTCCGATACGCGGGAAGCCTACGAGCAGTACTTC. Encoded protein: CASSSDTREAYEQYF. This chain joins TRBV7-9 and TRBJ2-7, with D perhaps matching TRBD2 (6 bases). There are 15 residues in the CDR3. Trimming stripped 4 bases from V and 2 bases from J, with 15 bases between. Germline CDR1 reads SEHNR; CDR2 reads FQNEAQ (reference sequence). The full variable domain, its missing parts supplied by reference TRBV7-9 and TRBJ2-7, is DTGVSQNPRHKITKRGQNVTFRCDPISEHNRLYWYRQTLGQGPEFLTYFQNEAQLEKSRLLSDRFSAERPKGSFSTLEIQRTEQGDSAMYLCASSSDTREAYEQYFGPGTRLTVT.

The J gene is TRBJ1-6, the V gene TRBV28, with D possibly matching TRBD1 (5 bases). Germline values: CDR1 MDHEN, CDR2 SYDVKM. The CDR3 has 14 residues. The V gene lost 8 bases and the J gene lost 8 bases, with 16 bases spanning the gap. CDR3 nucleotide sequence: TGTGCCAGCGTCCAAGGGGCCCTCCATTCACCCCTCCACTTT. This translates into CASVQGALHSPLHF.

The V gene is TRBV28, the J gene TRBJ2-7; TRBD2 might be the D (5 bases). Germline CDR1 and CDR2: MDHEN and SYDVKM. The ends were cut back, 3 bases at V and 3 bases at J, with 12 bases in the middle. The CDR3 loop spans 14 amino acids. Here the CDR3 DNA reads TGTGCCAGCAGTTTCGAGGGTGTCCGCTACGAGCAGTACTTC. It encodes CASSFEGVRYEQYF.

The chain recombines TRBV9 with TRBJ2-3; D is possibly TRBD2 (7 bases). Trimming pared 1 base from V and 7 bases from J, leaving 25 bases between. This CDR3 contains 18 residues. Germline assignment: CDR1 SGDLS and CDR2 YYNGEE. As DNA, the CDR3 is TGTGCCAGCAGCGTAACCCCCCCCAGGTGGGGGGGCGTCAATACGCAGTATTTT. It translates to CASSVTPPRWGGVNTQYF.

The chain combines TRBV5-1 with TRBJ2-5; 7 nucleotides align to TRBD1. Germline V lookup: CDR1 SGHRS, CDR2 YFSETQ. The CDR3 length is 13 residues. V shed 4 bases, J shed 9 bases, and the junction held 9 bases outside the gene matches. CDR3 in DNA: TGCGCCAGCAGCGCCCGACAGGGAATTGCCCAGTACTTC. Translating gives CASSARQGIAQYF.

The chain has TRBV5-6 and TRBJ2-7; D gene ambiguous. Germline-derived CDR1 and CDR2 are SGHDT and YYEEEE. The CDR3 runs to 13 residues. V lost 3 bases, J lost 6 bases, and 13 bases lay in between. Here the CDR3 reads CASSSGPSGEQYF. In DNA, the CDR3 is TGTGCCAGCAGCTCTGGGCCGTCTGGCGAGCAGTACTTC.

The chain links TRBV5-1 to TRBJ1-1, with 7 positions matching TRBD1. Germline CDR1 SGHRS, CDR2 YFSETQ. The CDR3 loop spans 14 amino acids. V lost 4 bases to trimming and J lost 1 base; unmatched junction nucleotides: 4. The CDR3 is CASSDTGANTEAFF. DNA for the CDR3: TGCGCCAGCAGCGATACAGGGGCGAACACTGAAGCTTTCTTT.